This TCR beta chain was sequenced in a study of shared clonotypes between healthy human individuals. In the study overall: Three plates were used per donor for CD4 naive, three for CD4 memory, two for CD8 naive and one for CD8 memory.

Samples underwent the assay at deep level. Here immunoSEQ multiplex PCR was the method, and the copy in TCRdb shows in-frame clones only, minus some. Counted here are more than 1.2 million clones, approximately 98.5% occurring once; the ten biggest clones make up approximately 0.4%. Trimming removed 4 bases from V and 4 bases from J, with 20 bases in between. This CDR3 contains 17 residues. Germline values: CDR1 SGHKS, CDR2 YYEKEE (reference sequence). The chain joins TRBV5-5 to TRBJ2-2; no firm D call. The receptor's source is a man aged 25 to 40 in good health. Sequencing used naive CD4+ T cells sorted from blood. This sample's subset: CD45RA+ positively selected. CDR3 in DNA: TGTGCCAGCAGCCAATTAGTAGCTGGGTTAGGCACCGGGGAGCTGTTTTTT. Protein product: CASSQLVAGLGTGELFF.